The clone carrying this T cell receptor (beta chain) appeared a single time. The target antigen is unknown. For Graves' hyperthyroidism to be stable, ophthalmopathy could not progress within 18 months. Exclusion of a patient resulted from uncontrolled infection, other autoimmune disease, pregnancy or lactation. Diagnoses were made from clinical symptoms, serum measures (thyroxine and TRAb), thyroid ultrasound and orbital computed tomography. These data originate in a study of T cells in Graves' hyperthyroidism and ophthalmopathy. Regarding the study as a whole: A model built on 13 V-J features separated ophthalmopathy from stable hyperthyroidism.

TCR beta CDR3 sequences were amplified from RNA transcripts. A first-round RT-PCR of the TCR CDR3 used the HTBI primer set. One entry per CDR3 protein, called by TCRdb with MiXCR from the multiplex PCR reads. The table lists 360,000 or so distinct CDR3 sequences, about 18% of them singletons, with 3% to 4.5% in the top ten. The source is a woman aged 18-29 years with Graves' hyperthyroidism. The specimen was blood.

CDR3 in amino acids: CASSLLEGTSGYTF. Here the CDR3 DNA reads TGTGCCAGCAGTCTCTTGGAGGGGACGTCTGGCTACACCTTC. The chain uses TRBV28 and TRBJ1-2; D may be TRBD1 (5 bases). The CDR3 has 14 amino acids. Trimming removed 5 bases from V and 7 bases from J, with 17 bases in between. Germline V gene lookup returns CDR1 MDHEN and CDR2 SYDVKM.